A single sample gave rise to the 20 T cell receptor beta chains below, sequenced in a study of T-cell memory formation after mild COVID-19 (dated by TCRdb to the early 2020s). Library generation was performed with 5' RACE. Sequencer: Illumina NovaSeq 6000. TCRdb cleaned the public reads at Q25 with fastp, built clones with MiXCR and kept in-frame beta chains. Every entry covers one CDR3 protein and lists the most common genes and DNA from its rows. This sample holds roughly 580,000 distinct CDR3 sequences; roughly 18% were observed only once. The ten most abundant clones make up about 12% of the sample. Sequencing input: PBMCs or a T cell subset sorted from them (not recorded which). These receptor sequences come from an adult woman who had mild COVID-19 (a few samples of this study predate the infection). The sample titles of this study are shuffled in the database, so cell type and time point are left out; the donor was told from shared clones.

The CDR3 region has the DNA TGTGCCAGCAGCTCCAACAAGGGGGTAGACACTGAAGCTTTCTTT. Protein product: CASSSNKGVDTEAFF. The rearrangement uses TRBV7-2 and TRBJ1-1, with D tentatively TRBD1 (6 bases). The germline V gene has CDR1 SGHTA and CDR2 FQGNSA. The V end lost 4 bases, the J end lost 3 bases, and 15 bases lay between the germline ends. CDR3 length: 15 amino acids.

This clonotype was counted at least ten times. This sequence joins TRBV12-3 or TRBV12-4 and TRBJ2-4; D gene ambiguous. This CDR3 is 16 amino acids long. The V and J ends lost 5 bases and 0 bases respectively, with 14 bases between them. CDR3: CASSSSVTLAKNIQYF. CDR3 DNA sequence: TGTGCCAGCAGTAGTTCGGTGACTCTAGCCAAAAACATTCAGTACTTC.

The chain recombines TRBV3-1 with TRBJ2-5; no reliable D call. Trimming left V 5 bases short and J 4 bases short, with 14 bases between. The germline V gene encodes CDR1 LGHDT and CDR2 YNNKEL (reference sequence). This CDR3 contains 14 residues. CDR3 bases: TGTGCCAGCAGCTCGCTTAGGAAGGGAGAGACCCAGTACTTC. Translated, it gives CASSSLRKGETQYF.

This clonotype came up a few times. This sequence joins TRBV4-1 and TRBJ2-2; no clear D. Germline V CDR1 and CDR2: MGHRA, YSYEKL. There are 15 residues in the CDR3. Trimming took off 1 base at V and 6 bases at J, with 12 bases between the two ends. The CDR3 bases are TGCGCCAGCAGCCAAGCCGTGGACCGGGCCGGGGAGCTGTTTTTT. Translated: CASSQAVDRAGELFF.

V usage is TRBV12-3 or TRBV12-4 and J usage is TRBJ2-2; 8 bases line up with TRBD1. CDR3 length equals 16 residues. Trimming at V came to 3 bases and at J to 5 bases, leaving 8 bases not matched to a gene. CDR3 DNA: TGTGCCAGCAGTTTGCAGGGGGCAGTGGGGACCGGGGAGCTGTTTTTT. This translates into CASSLQGAVGTGELFF.

The CDR3 loop is CASSPEGGGPYYSYEQYF. Here the CDR3 DNA reads TGTGCCAGCAGCCCCGAGGGCGGGGGCCCTTATTATTCCTACGAGCAGTACTTC. This chain uses TRBV9 with TRBJ2-7; tentative D call: TRBD2 (7 bases). V was trimmed by 4 bases and J by 1 base, leaving 24 bases between them. This CDR3 contains 18 residues. The V gene's germline CDR1 is SGDLS and CDR2 YYNGEE. The variable domain in full, with the rest retrieved from reference TRBV9 and TRBJ2-7, is DSGVTQTPKHLITATGQRVTLRCSPRSGDLSVYWYQQSLDQGLQFLIQYYNGEERAKGNILERFSAQQFPDLHSELNLSSLELGDSALYFCASSPEGGGPYYSYEQYFGPGTRLTVT.

The chain joins TRBV15 to TRBJ2-4; a possible D gene is TRBD2 (5 bases). The V gene lost 5 bases and the J gene lost 1 base, with 15 bases spanning the gap. The CDR3 is 16 amino acids. Germline CDR1 and CDR2: LNHNV and YYDKDF (reference sequence). As DNA, the CDR3 is TGTGCCACCAGCCAGAGCGGTAGTGGGGCCAAAAACATTCAGTACTTC. Translating it yields CATSQSGSGAKNIQYF.

This clonotype was picked up a small number of times. The chain employs TRBV9 and TRBJ1-1, with D unclear. V lost 0 bases and J lost 5, with 14 bases in between. Per the germline V gene, CDR1 is SGDLS and CDR2 is YYNGEE. This CDR3 has 15 amino acids. In DNA, the CDR3 is TGTGCCAGCAGCGTAGCTACGAGGGAAGGAACTGAAGCTTTCTTT. Its protein product is CASSVATREGTEAFF.

This clonotype was detected only a few times. The V and J genes are TRBV10-3 and TRBJ2-1, with TRBD2 matching over 11 bases. This CDR3 has 14 residues. The V gene's germline CDR1 is ENHRY and CDR2 SYGVKD. The V segment lost 4 bases and the J segment 5 bases; nucleotides outside the gene matches: 1. The CDR3 DNA reads as TGTGCCATCAGTGGACTAGCGGGACACAATGAGCAGTTCTTC. Amino acid sequence: CAISGLAGHNEQFF.

This chain uses TRBV7-2 with TRBJ1-1; D possibly corresponds to TRBD1 (5 bases). CDR1 SGHTA and CDR2 FQGNSA come from the germline V gene. V shed 4 bases and J shed 4 bases, with 16 bases lying between them. This CDR3 is built from 15 residues. CDR3 sequence (DNA): TGTGCCAGCAGCTCCCTCCCCTGGGGGAGCACTGAAGCTTTCTTT. Translation gives CASSSLPWGSTEAFF.

This chain joins TRBV27 and TRBJ2-4; D is possibly TRBD1 or TRBD2 (5 bases each). The V end was cut by 4 bases, the J end by 8 bases, with 12 bases between. The germline gives CDR1 MNHEY, CDR2 SMNVEV (reference sequence). This CDR3 has 13 residues. CDR3 DNA: TGTGCCAGCAGTTCCCGGGACGGGGACATTCAGTACTTC. This translates into CASSSRDGDIQYF.

This clonotype was recorded once. The chain employs TRBV11-3 and TRBJ2-1; TRBD1 or TRBD2 may be the D gene (6 bases each). The germline V and J ends were trimmed by 1 base and 8 bases, with 15 bases remaining between them. CDR3 length: 15 residues. Germline V gives CDR1 SGHNT, CDR2 YENEEA. The CDR3 protein is CASSLGGAQVDEQFF. The CDR3 DNA reads TGTGCCAGCAGCTTAGGGGGGGCTCAGGTAGATGAGCAGTTCTTC.

This rearrangement joins TRBV6-5 to TRBJ2-5; no clear D. V was pared by 5 bases and J by 1 base, with 20 bases between. The length of the CDR3 is 17 residues. Germline V gives CDR1 MNHEY, CDR2 SVGAGI. The CDR3 loop reads CASSPTPGRVFQETQYF. The CDR3, as DNA: TGTGCCAGCAGTCCAACTCCCGGAAGGGTCTTCCAAGAGACCCAGTACTTC.

The table lists this clonotype with a few counts. V is TRBV4-1 and J is TRBJ1-1; D might be TRBD1 (6 bases). V was pared by 4 bases and J by 2 bases, with 17 bases between. From germline, CDR1 is MGHRA and CDR2 YSYEKL. CDR3 size: 16 residues. The CDR3 DNA reads as TGCGCCAGCAGCCTTCCAGGTTCGGGGGCTAACACTGAAGCTTTCTTT. Its translation is CASSLPGSGANTEAFF.

This clonotype showed up just once. V is TRBV20-1 and J is TRBJ2-7; a possible D gene is TRBD1 (6 bases). The germline gives CDR1 DFQATT, CDR2 SNEGSKA (reference sequence). Trimming removed 0 bases at V and 0 bases at J, with 9 bases between. The CDR3 is 14 residues long. CDR3 sequence reads: CSARDRQASYEQYF. The CDR3, as DNA: TGCAGTGCTAGAGATCGACAGGCCTCCTACGAGCAGTACTTC.

This clonotype was detected only a few times. This sequence joins TRBV20-1 and TRBJ2-5, with D tentatively TRBD2 (6 bases). Germline CDR1 DFQATT, CDR2 SNEGSKA (reference sequence). The CDR3 totals 15 residues. V was shortened by 2 bases and J by 4 bases, with 17 bases between the two germline ends. CDR3 region: CSARPWGGGRETQYF. CDR3 sequence (DNA): TGCAGTGCTAGACCTTGGGGAGGAGGTAGAGAGACCCAGTACTTC.

Of note for this clonotype: One junction end disagrees with the germline gene, perhaps due to a read error. This chain links TRBV29-1 with TRBJ1-1, with D tentatively TRBD1 (5 bases). Germline V lookup: CDR1 SQVTM, CDR2 ANQGSEA. The CDR3 covers 12 residues. This CDR3 reads CSARTPNTEAFF. Written as DNA, the CDR3 is TGTAGCGCGCGGACACCGAACACTGAAGCTTTCTTT.

This clonotype showed up many times. The chain joins TRBV5-1 to TRBJ2-5; 9 bases align to TRBD1. The junction had 5 bases not matched to a gene; V was cut back by 3 bases and J by 5 bases. Germline V gives CDR1 SGHRS, CDR2 YFSETQ. The CDR3 loop spans 14 amino acids. Here the CDR3 reads CASSSTGGMETQYF. CDR3 coding DNA: TGCGCCAGCAGCTCCACAGGGGGCATGGAGACCCAGTACTTC.

On this clonotype itself: Germline and junction disagree at one end, which may indicate a read error. The chain is built from TRBV7-6 and TRBJ2-3; the D gene is possibly TRBD2 (5 bases). Germline CDR1 and CDR2: SGHVS and FNYEAQ. The CDR3 totals 15 residues. The CDR3 sequence: CARSLRGLSTDTQYF. Written as DNA, the CDR3 is TGTGCCAGAAGCTTACGCGGGTTGAGCACAGATACGCAGTATTTT.

This chain links TRBV25-1 with TRBJ2-1; TRBD2 is a possible D gene (5 bases). Germline assignment: CDR1 MGHDK and CDR2 SYGVNS. V was pared by 8 bases and J by 4 bases, with 15 bases between. The CDR3 loop spans 14 amino acids. The CDR3, as DNA: TGTGCCAGCTCCGCATTGGAGGCATACAATGAGCAGTTCTTC. This translates into CASSALEAYNEQFF.